One TCR beta chain is described in this entry. Sequencing was performed with immunoSEQ multiplex PCR; in TCRdb, only in-frame clones are kept and a portion is missing. The data hold some 190,000 clones, with roughly 85% observed a single time. The CDR3 runs to 14 residues. Germline trimming cut 4 bases from V and 6 bases from J; bases unmatched to any gene: 4. Per the germline V gene, CDR1 is SGHRS and CDR2 is YFSETQ. These data are taken from a study of blood T cell repertoires in COVID-19. The chain employs TRBV5-1 and TRBJ2-2, with TRBD1 identical over 9 bases. Sequencing was done on a sample of peripheral blood. The receptor was isolated from a woman aged 80 or older with acute or convalescent COVID-19. In nucleotides, the CDR3 is TGCGCCAGCAGCGGGGGACAGGGATCCGGGGAGCTGTTTTTT. Protein sequence: CASSGGQGSGELFF.